The rows below give T cell receptor beta chains drawn from one sample of a study of spatial heterogeneity in lung cancer. TCRdb re-analysed the 5' RACE reads in MiXCR, keeping a single row per CDR3 protein. The repertoire has more than 50,000 distinct CDR3 sequences, under 7.5% of them found once; the top ten carry 2.9%. This specimen was PBMCs, taken at surgery. These receptor sequences come from a female donor with early-stage non-small cell lung cancer. Both conserved end residues are part of each CDR3. The order of the fields is D gene, CDR3 length, V gene, CDR3 protein. A D gene is named only where the DNA matches it firmly.

D gene: TRBD1; CDR3 length: 18; V gene: TRBV7-2; CDR3 protein: CASSLLMRTGAYTGELFF
D gene: NA; CDR3 length: 13; V gene: TRBV29-1; CDR3 protein: CSVLRPVTGELFF
D gene: NA; CDR3 length: 13; V gene: TRBV20-1; CDR3 protein: CSARPPGHHGYTF
D gene: TRBD1; CDR3 length: 15; V gene: TRBV7-9; CDR3 protein: CASSGHGQGNEKLFF
D gene: NA; CDR3 length: 12; V gene: TRBV5-1; CDR3 protein: CASSFGGYEQYF
D gene: TRBD2; CDR3 length: 17; V gene: TRBV3-1; CDR3 protein: CASSQETAGGYQETQYF
D gene: TRBD2; CDR3 length: 13; V gene: TRBV20-1; CDR3 protein: CSASASGTGELFF
D gene: NA; CDR3 length: 13; V gene: TRBV5-1; CDR3 protein: CASSLRLGYEQYF
D gene: NA; CDR3 length: 16; V gene: TRBV5-6; CDR3 protein: CASSLVRGRVYSPLHF
D gene: NA; CDR3 length: 13; V gene: TRBV30; CDR3 protein: CAWSVSQNTEAFF
D gene: TRBD1; CDR3 length: 16; V gene: TRBV5-6; CDR3 protein: CASNQGGQRNTGELFF
D gene: NA; CDR3 length: 12; V gene: TRBV7-9; CDR3 protein: CASSPAGRGQFF
D gene: NA; CDR3 length: 13; V gene: TRBV7-6; CDR3 protein: CASSLAQPYEQYF
D gene: NA; CDR3 length: 18; V gene: TRBV28; CDR3 protein: CASSSLDTSSLSTDTQYF
D gene: NA; CDR3 length: 15; V gene: TRBV6-2/TRBV6-3; CDR3 protein: CASSYISEGYNEQFF
D gene: NA; CDR3 length: 13; V gene: TRBV5-5; CDR3 protein: CASSWTGNQPQHF
D gene: NA; CDR3 length: 14; V gene: TRBV4-3; CDR3 protein: CASSLGEGGEKLFF
D gene: TRBD1; CDR3 length: 13; V gene: TRBV6-2/TRBV6-3; CDR3 protein: CASRRTGQETQYF
D gene: NA; CDR3 length: 13; V gene: TRBV18; CDR3 protein: CASSPPPGYEQYF
D gene: TRBD1; CDR3 length: 15; V gene: TRBV7-2; CDR3 protein: CASSPRTGENYGYTF
D gene: NA; CDR3 length: 17; V gene: TRBV7-2; CDR3 protein: CASSLMGAGSLYNEQFF
D gene: NA; CDR3 length: 15; V gene: TRBV15; CDR3 protein: CATSRDPGRGNEQFF
D gene: NA; CDR3 length: 14; V gene: TRBV5-1; CDR3 protein: CASSEGSPRETQYF
D gene: TRBD2; CDR3 length: 16; V gene: TRBV5-1; CDR3 protein: CASSSGRGDFTDTQYF
D gene: NA; CDR3 length: 13; V gene: TRBV7-9; CDR3 protein: CASSLVSSTEAFF
D gene: TRBD2; CDR3 length: 17; V gene: TRBV4-1; CDR3 protein: CASSQPTSGIAKNIQYF
D gene: NA; CDR3 length: 14; V gene: TRBV20-1; CDR3 protein: CSANRDLGNTEAFF
D gene: NA; CDR3 length: 14; V gene: TRBV28; CDR3 protein: CASSYSGDLHTQYF
D gene: TRBD2; CDR3 length: 15; V gene: TRBV7-9; CDR3 protein: CASSLGLTNTGELFF
D gene: NA; CDR3 length: 14; V gene: TRBV5-1; CDR3 protein: CASSFDRTNTEAFF
D gene: NA; CDR3 length: 15; V gene: TRBV7-3; CDR3 protein: CASSTNGGADQPQHF
D gene: TRBD1; CDR3 length: 17; V gene: TRBV28; CDR3 protein: CASSLSTGDDSGNTIYF
D gene: NA; CDR3 length: 14; V gene: TRBV7-3; CDR3 protein: CASSLTPRVTEAFF
D gene: NA; CDR3 length: 14; V gene: TRBV28; CDR3 protein: CASSSLDSNGGYTF
D gene: NA; CDR3 length: 14; V gene: TRBV20-1; CDR3 protein: CSAREGKHADTQYF
D gene: NA; CDR3 length: 15; V gene: TRBV2; CDR3 protein: CASGSRERNTGELFF
D gene: NA; CDR3 length: 14; V gene: TRBV2; CDR3 protein: CATSLRQPLFGYTF
D gene: TRBD1; CDR3 length: 14; V gene: TRBV29-1; CDR3 protein: CSVLTGIGNQPQHF
D gene: NA; CDR3 length: 13; V gene: TRBV28; CDR3 protein: CASKGDPNQPQHF
D gene: NA; CDR3 length: 14; V gene: TRBV5-1; CDR3 protein: CASSLGDGKNIQYF
D gene: NA; CDR3 length: 15; V gene: TRBV7-2; CDR3 protein: CASSLGGNVKSPLHF
D gene: NA; CDR3 length: 12; V gene: TRBV7-2; CDR3 protein: CASGGSGETQYF
D gene: NA; CDR3 length: 15; V gene: TRBV11-2; CDR3 protein: CASSLMGTHSYEQYF
D gene: TRBD1; CDR3 length: 15; V gene: TRBV15; CDR3 protein: CATSRDLGTGEKLFF
D gene: NA; CDR3 length: 15; V gene: TRBV2; CDR3 protein: CASSEQGQLIYGYTF
D gene: TRBD2; CDR3 length: 14; V gene: TRBV7-2; CDR3 protein: CASSLRGGLYEQYF
D gene: TRBD1; CDR3 length: 14; V gene: TRBV2; CDR3 protein: CASRNRGTYNEQFF
D gene: TRBD1; CDR3 length: 15; V gene: TRBV5-1; CDR3 protein: CASSLVSGQGYEQYF
D gene: NA; CDR3 length: 13; V gene: TRBV6-2/TRBV6-3; CDR3 protein: CASSSLQVRAAFF
D gene: TRBD2; CDR3 length: 18; V gene: TRBV9; CDR3 protein: CASSVEGPGGGRTDTQYF
D gene: NA; CDR3 length: 11; V gene: TRBV10-3; CDR3 protein: CATPNHQPQHF
D gene: NA; CDR3 length: 14; V gene: TRBV7-2; CDR3 protein: CASSFKGGRYEQYF
D gene: TRBD2; CDR3 length: 17; V gene: TRBV20-1; CDR3 protein: CSADASPTSSSTDTQYF
D gene: NA; CDR3 length: 13; V gene: TRBV6-5; CDR3 protein: CASSRQGWNIQYF
D gene: NA; CDR3 length: 13; V gene: TRBV4-1; CDR3 protein: CASSQASNTEAFF
D gene: TRBD1; CDR3 length: 15; V gene: TRBV11-2; CDR3 protein: CASSPQRQGNEKLFF
D gene: NA; CDR3 length: 16; V gene: TRBV7-2; CDR3 protein: CASSPEPRTSYNEQFF
D gene: NA; CDR3 length: 11; V gene: TRBV12-3/TRBV12-4; CDR3 protein: CASSRLETQYF
D gene: NA; CDR3 length: 17; V gene: TRBV1; CDR3 protein: CTSSQVRSVIAKNIQYF
D gene: NA; CDR3 length: 14; V gene: TRBV6-5; CDR3 protein: CASSLIIGNTEAFF